These 13 T cell receptor beta chains were all obtained from the same sample, sequenced in a study of blood T cell repertoires in COVID-19. Only in-frame clones appear in the TCRdb table, and some are missing; sequencing was by immunoSEQ multiplex PCR. The sample lists 250,000 to 300,000 clones, 75% to 95% occurring once. The sample taken for sequencing was PBMCs or T cells enriched from blood (not recorded which). All receptors derive from a woman aged 30 to 39 who had recovered from COVID-19.

The chain has TRBV28 and TRBJ1-1; a weak D match, TRBD1 (5 bases). The V gene's germline CDR1 is MDHEN and CDR2 SYDVKM. The CDR3 covers 12 residues. With 6 bases removed from V and 11 bases from J, the gap between germline ends came to 16 bases. CDR3 in DNA: TGTGCCAGCAGCATGCCGTCGGGACTTGCTTTCTTT. This codes for CASSMPSGLAFF.

The chain has TRBV10-3 and TRBJ2-7, with a weak D call TRBD2 (6 bases). Germline CDR1 is ENHRY and CDR2 is SYGVKD. The length of the CDR3 is 14 residues. V was shortened by 6 bases and J by 4 bases, with 16 bases between the two germline ends. CDR3 in amino acids: CAIREGLLGYEQYF. The DNA for the CDR3 is TGTGCCATCAGGGAGGGACTCCTCGGGTACGAGCAGTACTTC.

The chain employs TRBV27 and TRBJ1-6; TRBD1 matches 7 bases. The CDR3 spans 15 residues. The V segment lost 5 bases and the J segment 7 bases; nucleotides outside the gene matches: 8. CDR1 is MNHEY and CDR2 is SMNVEV in the germline V gene (reference sequence). This chain's CDR3 is CASSLNRGRNSPLHF. In DNA form, the CDR3 reads TGTGCCAGCAGTCTCAACAGGGGACGGAATTCACCCCTCCACTTT.

The chain combines TRBV28 with TRBJ2-3, with 7 bases lining up with TRBD1. Germline V gene sequence: CDR1 MDHEN, CDR2 SYDVKM. This CDR3 is built from 14 residues. V was clipped by 6 bases and J by 4 bases; unmatched bases: 7. CDR3 nucleotide sequence: TGTGCCAGCAGGGCACAGGGGTGGTCAGATACGCAGTATTTT. Its translation: CASRAQGWSDTQYF.

CDR3 in amino acids: CASSSDRTPGTDTQYF. In DNA form, the CDR3 reads TGCGCCAGCAGCTCAGACAGAACTCCCGGGACAGATACGCAGTATTTT. This chain uses TRBV5-1 with TRBJ2-3; TRBD1 might be the D (5 bases). V gave up 3 bases and J gave up 3 bases, with 17 bases separating them. Germline assignment: CDR1 SGHRS and CDR2 YFSETQ. This CDR3 is built from 16 residues. The full variable domain, its missing parts supplied by reference TRBV5-1 and TRBJ2-3, is KAGVTQTPRYLIKTRGQQVTLSCSPISGHRSVSWYQQTPGQGLQFLFEYFSETQRNKGNFPGRFSGRQFSNSRSEMNVSTLELGDSALYLCASSSDRTPGTDTQYFGPGTRLTVL.

V gene TRBV25-1 combines with J gene TRBJ2-7; TRBD1 agrees at 12 bases. V dropped 0 bases and J dropped 3; count of bases not matched to a gene: 6. The V gene's germline CDR1 is MGHDK and CDR2 SYGVNS. This CDR3 is built from 17 residues. CDR3 region: CASSEYIGDRGHYEQYF. CDR3 coding DNA: TGTGCCAGCAGTGAATATATCGGGGACAGGGGGCACTACGAGCAGTACTTC.

This clone was picked up one time. The chain couples TRBV11-2 to TRBJ2-2, with TRBD1 identical over 7 bases. This CDR3 comprises 14 residues. Looked up from germline, CDR1 is SGHAT and CDR2 is FQNNGV. V shed 6 bases and J 2 bases; nucleotides not matched to a gene: 3. As DNA, the CDR3 is TGTGCCAGCAGGGGACAGCTAAACACCGGGGAGCTGTTTTTT. Its protein is CASRGQLNTGELFF.

CDR3 protein: CASSESETGVTDTQYF. The CDR3 coding sequence is TGTGCCAGCAGTGAATCTGAGACGGGAGTCACAGATACGCAGTATTTT. The V and J genes are TRBV2 and TRBJ2-3; maybe TRBD2 (6 bases). From germline, CDR1 is SNHLY and CDR2 FYNNEI. CDR3 length: 16 residues. The germline V and J ends were trimmed by 2 bases and 2 bases, with 14 bases remaining between them.

The chain has TRBV19 and TRBJ2-2; no clear D. Germline assignment: CDR1 LNHDA and CDR2 SQIVND (reference sequence). V gave up 3 bases and J gave up 0 bases, with 5 bases separating them. The CDR3 has 14 amino acids. CDR3 sequence (DNA): TGTGCCAGTAGTATTTTAGCGAACACCGGGGAGCTGTTTTTT. This translates into CASSILANTGELFF.

The chain joins TRBV18 to TRBJ1-5, with TRBD1 identical over 10 bases. Unmatched junction bases numbered 11, after V lost 4 bases and J lost 5 bases. CDR1 is KGHSH and CDR2 is LQKENI in the germline V gene. This CDR3 has 17 residues. CDR3 in amino acids: CASSRFELGQGHQPQHF. CDR3 nucleotide sequence: TGTGCCAGCTCACGGTTTGAGTTGGGACAGGGGCATCAGCCCCAGCATTTT.

This sequence joins TRBV30 and TRBJ1-2, with 10 nucleotides matching TRBD1. The ends lost 3 bases at V and 8 bases at J; junction bases unmatched: 6. The CDR3 runs 13 residues. Per germline, CDR1 GTSNPN and CDR2 SVGIG (reference sequence). This CDR3 is CAWRAGTGVGYTF. As DNA, the CDR3 is TGTGCCTGGAGGGCCGGGACAGGGGTCGGCTACACCTTC.

This chain uses TRBV7-9 with TRBJ2-5; D remains ambiguous. The length of the CDR3 is 13 residues. Looked up from germline, CDR1 is SEHNR and CDR2 is FQNEAQ (reference sequence). The V and J ends lost 10 bases and 1 base respectively, with 13 bases between them. CDR3 in DNA: TGTGCCATCCGCGGAAGTATCCAAGAGACCCAGTACTTC. It encodes CAIRGSIQETQYF.

This chain connects TRBV9 to TRBJ1-1; 9 nucleotides agree with TRBD1. Germline lookup yields CDR1 SGDLS and CDR2 YYNGEE. After removal of 4 bases from V and 3 bases from J, the junction contained 7 bases not matched to a gene. The CDR3 consists of 15 residues. CDR3 region: CASSLWTGEDTEAFF. CDR3 in DNA: TGTGCCAGCAGCCTCTGGACAGGGGAGGACACTGAAGCTTTCTTT. The full variable domain, completed using reference TRBV9 and TRBJ1-1, is DSGVTQTPKHLITATGQRVTLRCSPRSGDLSVYWYQQSLDQGLQFLIQYYNGEERAKGNILERFSAQQFPDLHSELNLSSLELGDSALYFCASSLWTGEDTEAFFGQGTRLTVV.